This T cell receptor (beta chain) was captured in a study of OX40 agonist ivuxolimab in advanced cancers. V lost 5 bases and J lost 3, with 8 bases in between. Germline V gene sequence: CDR1 DFQATT, CDR2 SNEGSKA (reference sequence). The CDR3 length is 11 residues. Study-wide findings and caveats: In general, CD8+ T cells held more expanded clones than CD4+ did, on average.

Clones were sequenced by immunoSEQ multiplex PCR, and TCRdb holds only the in-frame ones, with some missing. The sample holds 77,000 or so clones; over 80% are singletons and the top ten take less than 0.55%. Points on this clone: Antigen unknown.

The sequence was obtained from an adult with an advanced solid tumor such as melanoma, head and neck, liver or kidney cancer. The chain employs TRBV20-1 and TRBJ2-7; D is undetermined. Source: CD4+ or CD8+ T cells sorted from blood, taken in a trial of the OX40 agonist ivuxolimab. CDR3 coding DNA: TGCAGTGCTTCTCCGGGCTACGAGCAGTACTTC. It codes for CSASPGYEQYF.